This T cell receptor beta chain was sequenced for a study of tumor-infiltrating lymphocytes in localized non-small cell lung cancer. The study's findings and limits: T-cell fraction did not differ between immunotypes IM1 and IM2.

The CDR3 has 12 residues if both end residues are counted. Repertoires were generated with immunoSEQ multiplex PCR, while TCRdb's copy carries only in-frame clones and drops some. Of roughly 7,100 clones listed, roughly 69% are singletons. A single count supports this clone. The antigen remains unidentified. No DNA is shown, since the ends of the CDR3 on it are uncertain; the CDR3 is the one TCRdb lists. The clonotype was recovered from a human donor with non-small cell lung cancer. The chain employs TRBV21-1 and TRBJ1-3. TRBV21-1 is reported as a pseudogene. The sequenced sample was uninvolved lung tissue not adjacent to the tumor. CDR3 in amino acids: CAGVGSGNTIYF.